The clone carrying this TCR beta chain was seen many times. The antigen is unknown. RNA transcripts provided the source from which TCR beta CDR3 regions were amplified. First-round RT-PCR of the TCR CDR3 relied on the HTBI primer set. TCRdb re-called the multiplex PCR reads through MiXCR, storing one row per CDR3 protein. The table has about 350,000 distinct CDR3 sequences, over 11% seen once. The data originate from a study of T cells in Graves' hyperthyroidism and ophthalmopathy. Study-wide results and caveats: A model built on 13 V-J features separated ophthalmopathy from stable hyperthyroidism.

Germline CDR1 is MDHEN and CDR2 is SYDVKM. V lost 5 bases to trimming and J lost 8 bases; unmatched junction nucleotides: 3. The CDR3 extends over 12 amino acids. This sequence was found in a woman aged 30 to 39 with Graves' hyperthyroidism. V and J are TRBV28 and TRBJ1-2; 9 nucleotides line up with TRBD1. Sequencing used blood. CDR3 amino acids: CASSTGGRGYTF. In nucleotides, the CDR3 is TGTGCCAGCAGTACAGGGGGCCGGGGCTACACCTTC.